This TCR beta chain was obtained from a study of CXCR3-negative and CXCR3-positive naive CD8 T cells (dated by TCRdb to between 2018 and 2021). About the investigation overall: In total, about 130 million TRB reads were obtained, which works out to roughly 1.5 +/- 0.3 million reads per library. TRBV-TRBJ cluster analysis included naive subsets from a handful of donors and memory cells from 3 donors. Data from 11 donors, pooled across two independent experiments, went into the diversity and physicochemical repertoire analyses. The investigation overall reported the following: Naive CXCR3-negative and CXCR3-positive cells from the same donor showed similar TRBV-TRBJ usage, whereas memory cells showed distinct patterns. Both naive subsets had comparably high repertoire diversity, while memory CD8+ T cells had much lower repertoire diversity. TRB CDR3s from CXCR3-positive naive cells showed higher hydrophobicity (lower Kidera factor 4), lower energy, and higher strength and volume indices than CXCR3-negative naive cells. Because surface CD5, which is linked to self-reactivity in mice, was comparable between the naive subsets, TCR interaction strength was also inferred from the physicochemical properties of TRB CDR3s. Because CXCR3 expression was partially decreased after cryopreservation, freshly isolated PBMCs were used for most assays.

Going by frequency alone, this clonotype is medium-sized (0.01 to 0.1%); a count is unavailable. The antigen this receptor binds is unknown. Each CD8+ T cell subset was flow-sorted in triplicate, and 250,000 to 350,000 cells per subset were placed directly into RLT lysis buffer. To keep memory contaminants out, a stringent definition of naive CD8+ T cells was applied: CD45RO-CCR7+CD27+CD95-. Standard density gradient centrifugation was used to isolate peripheral blood mononuclear cells from buffy coats. A FACSAria III was used to flow-sort naive CXCR3-negative and CXCR3-positive CD8+ T cells. An RNeasy Mini Kit was used to extract total RNA from the sorted cells. The CDR3 holds 14 amino acids from the cysteine to the phenylalanine. The DNA sequence is not available. The CDR1 and CDR2 encoded by the germline V gene are SQVTM and ANQGSEA. Reads for this sample came from a NextSeq 550. The Human TCR Profiling Kit (MiLaboratory) was used to make UMI-labeled 5' RACE TRB cDNA libraries. The full amount of extracted RNA was used for cDNA synthesis, and the full amount of resulting cDNA was used for PCR amplification. The libraries were made side by side, with each library going through the same number of PCR cycles. The paper's processing steps were these. MIGEC and MiXCR extracted about 49,000 +/- 11,000 unique UMI-labeled TRB cDNA molecules per library, requiring at least two reads per UMI. On average, each library contained about 40,000 +/- 10,000 functional in-frame TRB CDR3 nucleotide clonotypes without stop codons. After downsampling to 5000 UMI-labeled TRB molecules per sample, diversity metrics such as normalized Shannon-Wiener and Chao1 were calculated in VDJtools. VDJtools computed clonotype-size-weighted physicochemical properties of the central five CDR3 residues: interaction energy, strength, volume and Kidera factor 4. TCRdb reprocessed the reads and provides one entry for every CDR3 protein sequence; no DNA is given. The V and J calls and clone size are TCRdb's, not the authors'. The sample's table covers around 6,800 distinct CDR3 sequences. Under 1.5% of the sample is held by the ten biggest clonotypes.

The chain links TRBV29-1 with TRBJ2-2. This TCR came from a human donor in good health. Some clones in this sample may be carry-over from other donors' samples. Sequencing was done on a sample of naive CXCR3+ CD8+ T cells from blood. Interpreted using the paper, the cell subset or site label stands for: CD45RO-CCR7+CD27+CD95- naive CD8+ T cells expressing CXCR3 (TNR3+). The CDR3 loop reads CSVVIMGIGGELFF.